This T cell receptor beta chain is drawn from a study of identical twins. One entry per CDR3 protein results from TCRdb running MiXCR on the 5' RACE reads. There are about 240,000 distinct CDR3 sequences in the sample; roughly a tenth occur only once, and 9% to 10% lies in the top ten. The CDR3 is 13 amino acids. V lost 6 bases and J lost 1, with 9 bases in between. This sequence joins TRBV12-3 or TRBV12-4 and TRBJ2-5, with a tentative D call TRBD2 (5 bases). Specimen: memory T cells sorted from blood. The receptor was derived from a man aged 45-60 years in good health. The CDR3 region is CASRKAVQETQYF. CDR3 nucleotides: TGTGCCAGCAGGAAAGCGGTCCAAGAGACCCAGTACTTC.